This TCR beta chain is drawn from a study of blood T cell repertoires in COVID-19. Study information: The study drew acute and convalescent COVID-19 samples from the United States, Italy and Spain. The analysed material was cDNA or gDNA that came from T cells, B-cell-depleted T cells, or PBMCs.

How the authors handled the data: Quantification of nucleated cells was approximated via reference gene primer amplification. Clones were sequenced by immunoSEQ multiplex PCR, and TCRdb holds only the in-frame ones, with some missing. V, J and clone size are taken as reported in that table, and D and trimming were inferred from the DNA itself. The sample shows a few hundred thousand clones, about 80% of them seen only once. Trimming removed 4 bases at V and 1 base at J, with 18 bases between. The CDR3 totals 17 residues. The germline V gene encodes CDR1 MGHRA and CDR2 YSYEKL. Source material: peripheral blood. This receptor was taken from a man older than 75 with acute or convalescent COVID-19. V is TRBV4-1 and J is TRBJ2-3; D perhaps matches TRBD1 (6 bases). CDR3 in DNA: TGCGCCAGCAGCCGGGGGTTCAGGGGTTCGGGCACAGATACGCAGTATTTT. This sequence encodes CASSRGFRGSGTDTQYF.